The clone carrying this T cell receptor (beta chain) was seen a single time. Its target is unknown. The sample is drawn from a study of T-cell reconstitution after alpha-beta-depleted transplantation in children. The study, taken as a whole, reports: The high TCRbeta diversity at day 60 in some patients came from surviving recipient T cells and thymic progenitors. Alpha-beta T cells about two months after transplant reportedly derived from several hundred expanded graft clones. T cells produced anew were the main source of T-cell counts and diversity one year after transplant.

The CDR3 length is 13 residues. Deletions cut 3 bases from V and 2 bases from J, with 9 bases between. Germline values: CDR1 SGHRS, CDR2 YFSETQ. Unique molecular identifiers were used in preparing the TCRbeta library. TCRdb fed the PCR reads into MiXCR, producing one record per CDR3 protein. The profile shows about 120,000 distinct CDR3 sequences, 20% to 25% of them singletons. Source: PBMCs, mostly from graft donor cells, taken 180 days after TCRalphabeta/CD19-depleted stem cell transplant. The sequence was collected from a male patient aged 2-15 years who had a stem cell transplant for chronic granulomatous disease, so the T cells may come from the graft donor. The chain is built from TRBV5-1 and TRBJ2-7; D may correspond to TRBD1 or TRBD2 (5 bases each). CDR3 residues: CASSWGPAYEQYF. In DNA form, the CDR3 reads TGCGCCAGCAGCTGGGGACCGGCCTACGAGCAGTACTTC.